The entry below gives a single TCR beta chain sequence along with its context. The antigen remains undetermined. This sample was included in a study of high-grade serous ovarian cancer treatment subgroups. Study results and caveats: The analyses considered CDR3 and ignored CDR1 and CDR2. Repertoire similarity ranged about 0.1 to 0.79 between tumors of one patient. Spatial context was lost because tumors were sequenced in bulk. TCR relatedness rose with neoantigen level and trended with mutation load.

The table came from immunoSEQ multiplex PCR; TCRdb's copy has only in-frame clones and leaves some out. The sample consists of some 5,000 clones, roughly 70% of them appearing once. The tumor samples were collected prior to definitive surgery or chemotherapy. Germline V gene data show CDR1 as LNHDA and CDR2 as SQIVND (reference sequence). Deletions cut 5 bases from V and 7 bases from J, with 18 bases between. The CDR3 sequence is 14 residues long. The chain carries TRBV19 and TRBJ2-7, with D tentatively TRBD1 (6 bases). This sequence originates from a human patient with high-grade serous ovarian cancer. Material: tumor tissue. In DNA, the CDR3 is TGTGCCAGTAGTCTGACAGGTACAACGGGGGAGCAGTACTTC. This gives the protein CASSLTGTTGEQYF.